This entry features one T cell receptor (beta chain) sequence. The sample belongs to a study of blood T cell repertoires in COVID-19. The overall study: The United States, Italy and Spain provided the acute and convalescent COVID-19 samples.

In Cohort 3, a recovered donor had either two negative PCRs, clearance, or symptom resolution. As handled by the study authors: Reference gene primer amplification gave nucleated cell count estimates. TCRdb's table, derived via immunoSEQ multiplex PCR, lists solely in-frame clones and lacks some. The D gene and trimming were derived from the DNA, and the V and J assignments and clone size from that table. The repertoire consists of around 250,000 clones, with 86% occurring once and the leading ten covering roughly 2%. The CDR3 is made up of 17 amino acids. Per germline, CDR1 SGHVS and CDR2 FQNEAQ. Trimming cost V 4 bases and J 7 bases; bases outside gene matches: 10.

The sample consisted of PBMCs or T cells enriched from blood (not recorded which). The TCR originated in a woman between 50 and 59 years old who had recovered from COVID-19. The chain joins TRBV7-8 to TRBJ2-1; 13 bases are a match to TRBD2. CDR3 nucleotide sequence: TGTGCCAGCAGCTCCCGAAGGACTAGCGGGAGAGGGAATGAGCAGTTCTTC. Its protein product is CASSSRRTSGRGNEQFF.